The entry that follows covers one T cell receptor beta chain sequence. The antigen remains unidentified. This sample was taken from a study of CD8 T cells in ankylosing spondylitis. General observations from the study: Enrichment of disease-linked clones was reportedly significant in matched ankylosing spondylitis synovial fluid. Some of the motif variants had earlier been found in reactive arthritis patients' fluid and blood. What seemed typical of ankylosing spondylitis blood was a TCR beta motif built from several highly homologous variants.

The CDR3 totals 13 residues. In germline, CDR1 is SGDLS, CDR2 YYNGEE. V dropped 5 bases and J dropped 0 bases, with 8 bases sitting between them. TCRdb processed the 5' RACE reads anew with MiXCR; each CDR3 protein has one entry. The data contain roughly 64,000 distinct CDR3 sequences, about 6% of them singletons. The chain joins TRBV9 to TRBJ1-2; D is uncertain. The sequencing input was synovial fluid, either unsorted or a sorted T cell fraction (not recorded which). The sequence was collected from a male donor with ankylosing spondylitis. The DNA of the CDR3 is TGTGCCAGCAGTTTTGCCCCTAACTATGGCTACACCTTC. This translates into CASSFAPNYGYTF.